This T cell receptor beta chain stems from a study of blood T cells in healthy people across ages. Alongside a J-beta primer mix, a sample-barcoded 5' primer served in a second PCR lasting roughly 6 to 12 cycles. MiXCR, run by TCRdb on the 5' RACE reads, gives a single entry per CDR3 protein. Of over 500,000 distinct CDR3 sequences listed, about 26% are singletons. There are 14 residues in the CDR3. The V end lost 3 bases, the J end lost 7 bases, and 14 bases lay between the germline ends. Germline values: CDR1 SGHRS, CDR2 YFSETQ. This clonotype was counted a few times. This same sample was also part of a study on T cells of mothers and their children.

The rearrangement joins TRBV5-1 to TRBJ2-1; D is undetermined. The sequence was obtained from a boy under 10 years old in good health. Material for sequencing was blood. The DNA of the CDR3 is TGCGCCAGCAGCTCGGATTTAAATGGGAATGAGCAGTTCTTC. Protein product: CASSSDLNGNEQFF.